The clone carrying this TCR beta chain appeared a few times. TCRdb ran MiXCR on the RT-PCR reads and lists one entry per CDR3 protein. The sample carries 650,000 to 800,000 distinct CDR3 sequences, 14% recorded once. The CDR3 is 14 residues long. V was pared by 6 bases and J by 6 bases, with 6 bases of the junction left unmatched. This receptor was taken from a female donor in good health, serving as a healthy control. Sequencing was performed on memory CD4+ T cells from blood. The chain employs TRBV12-3 or TRBV12-4 and TRBJ2-2, with 8 bases aligning to TRBD1. The CDR3 DNA reads TGTGCCAGCAGACAGGACAGGGTGGCCGGGGAGCTGTTTTTT. Translating it yields CASRQDRVAGELFF.